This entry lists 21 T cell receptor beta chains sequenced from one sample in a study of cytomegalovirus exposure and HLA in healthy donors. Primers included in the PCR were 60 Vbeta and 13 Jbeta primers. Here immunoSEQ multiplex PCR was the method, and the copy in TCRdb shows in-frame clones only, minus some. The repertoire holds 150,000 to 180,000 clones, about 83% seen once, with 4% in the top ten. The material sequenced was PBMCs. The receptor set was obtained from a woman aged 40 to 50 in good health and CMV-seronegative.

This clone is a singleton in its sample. The CDR3: CASSYGQEANEKLFF. CDR3 nucleotides: TGTGCCAGCAGTTACGGACAGGAGGCTAATGAAAAACTGTTTTTT. J is TRBJ1-4 and V is TRBV6-5; 7 nucleotides agree with TRBD1. The CDR3 is 15 residues long. Germline V gives CDR1 MNHEY, CDR2 SVGAGI. The V and J ends lost 2 bases and 3 bases, in that order; junction bases with no gene match: 3.

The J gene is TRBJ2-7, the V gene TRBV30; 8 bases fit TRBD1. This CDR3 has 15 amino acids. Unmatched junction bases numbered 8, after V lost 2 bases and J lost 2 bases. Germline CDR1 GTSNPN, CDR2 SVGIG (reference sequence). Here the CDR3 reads CAWSLTRQGPYEQYF. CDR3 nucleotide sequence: TGTGCCTGGAGTTTAACCCGACAGGGGCCCTACGAGCAGTACTTC.

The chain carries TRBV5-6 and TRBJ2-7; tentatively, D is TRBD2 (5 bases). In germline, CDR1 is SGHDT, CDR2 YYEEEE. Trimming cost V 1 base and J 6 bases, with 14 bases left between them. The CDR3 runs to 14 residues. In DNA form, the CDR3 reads TGTGCCAGCAGCTTGACTCCGGCAGGAGGCGAGCAGTACTTC. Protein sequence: CASSLTPAGGEQYF.

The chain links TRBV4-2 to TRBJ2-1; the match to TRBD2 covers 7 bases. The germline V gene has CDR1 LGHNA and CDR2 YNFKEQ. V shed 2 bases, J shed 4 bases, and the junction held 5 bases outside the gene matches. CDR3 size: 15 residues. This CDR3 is CASSQLAEPYNEQFF. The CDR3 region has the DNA TGTGCCAGCAGCCAACTAGCGGAGCCGTACAATGAGCAGTTCTTC.

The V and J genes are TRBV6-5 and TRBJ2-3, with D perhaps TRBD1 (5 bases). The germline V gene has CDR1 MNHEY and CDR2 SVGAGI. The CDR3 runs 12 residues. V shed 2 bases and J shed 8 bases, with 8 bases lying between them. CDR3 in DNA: TGTGCCAGCAGTTACGGGGCCTCTACGCAGTATTTT. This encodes CASSYGASTQYF.

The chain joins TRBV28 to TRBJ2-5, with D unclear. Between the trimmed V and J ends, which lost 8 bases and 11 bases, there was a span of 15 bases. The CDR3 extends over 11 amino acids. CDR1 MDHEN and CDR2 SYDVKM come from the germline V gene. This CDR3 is CASYSRREQYF. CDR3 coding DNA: TGTGCCAGCTACTCCCGAAGAGAGCAGTACTTC.

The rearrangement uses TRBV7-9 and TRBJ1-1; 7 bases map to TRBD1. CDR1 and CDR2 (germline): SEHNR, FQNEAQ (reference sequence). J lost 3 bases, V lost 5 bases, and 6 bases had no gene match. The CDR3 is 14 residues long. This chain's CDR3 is CASSQQGMDTEAFF. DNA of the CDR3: TGTGCCAGCAGCCAACAGGGGATGGACACTGAAGCTTTCTTT.

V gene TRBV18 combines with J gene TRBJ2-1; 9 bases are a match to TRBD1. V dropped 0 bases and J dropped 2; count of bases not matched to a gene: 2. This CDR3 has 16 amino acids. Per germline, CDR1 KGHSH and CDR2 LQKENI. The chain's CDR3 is CASSPPGQGAYNEQFF. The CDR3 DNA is TGTGCCAGCTCACCACCGGGACAGGGTGCCTACAATGAGCAGTTCTTC.

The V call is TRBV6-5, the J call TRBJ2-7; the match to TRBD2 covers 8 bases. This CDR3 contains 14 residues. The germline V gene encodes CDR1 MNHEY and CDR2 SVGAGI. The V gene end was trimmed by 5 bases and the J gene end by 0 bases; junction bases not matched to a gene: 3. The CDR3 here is CASSRGGLSYEQYF. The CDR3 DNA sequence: TGTGCCAGCAGTCGGGGGGGACTCTCCTACGAGCAGTACTTC.

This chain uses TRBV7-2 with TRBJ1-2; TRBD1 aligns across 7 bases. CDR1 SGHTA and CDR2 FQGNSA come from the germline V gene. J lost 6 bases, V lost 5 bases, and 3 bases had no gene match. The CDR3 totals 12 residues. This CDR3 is CASSPQGHGYTF. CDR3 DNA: TGTGCCAGCAGCCCACAGGGGCATGGCTACACCTTC.

CDR3 sequence (DNA): TGTGCCATCAGTGAGCCGGACAGGGTGGGAAACTATGGCTACACCTTC. It yields the protein CAISEPDRVGNYGYTF. This sequence joins TRBV10-3 and TRBJ1-2; TRBD1 matches 8 bases. CDR1 and CDR2 (germline): ENHRY, SYGVKD. V trimming: 2 bases; J trimming: 2 bases; junction bases outside the gene matches: 7. This CDR3 region has 16 residues.

CDR3 in amino acids: CASSPAAGNEQYF. The CDR3 region has the DNA TGTGCCAGCTCACCCGCGGCAGGGAACGAGCAGTACTTC. The chain joins TRBV18 to TRBJ2-7, with D possibly matching TRBD1 (5 bases). The CDR3 has 13 residues. In germline, CDR1 is KGHSH, CDR2 LQKENI. V lost 3 bases and J lost 5, with 11 bases in between.

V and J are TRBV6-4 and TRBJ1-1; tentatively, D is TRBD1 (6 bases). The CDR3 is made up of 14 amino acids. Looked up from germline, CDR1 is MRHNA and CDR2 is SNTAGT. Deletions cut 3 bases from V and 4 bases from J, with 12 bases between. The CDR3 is CASSEIGGGTEAFF. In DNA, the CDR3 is TGTGCCAGCAGTGAAATAGGGGGGGGCACTGAAGCTTTCTTT.

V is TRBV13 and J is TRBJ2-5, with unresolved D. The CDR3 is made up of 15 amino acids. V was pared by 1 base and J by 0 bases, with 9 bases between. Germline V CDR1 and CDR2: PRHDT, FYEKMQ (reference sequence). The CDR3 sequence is CASSLAGDNQETQYF. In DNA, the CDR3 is TGTGCCAGCAGCTTAGCAGGCGACAACCAAGAGACCCAGTACTTC.

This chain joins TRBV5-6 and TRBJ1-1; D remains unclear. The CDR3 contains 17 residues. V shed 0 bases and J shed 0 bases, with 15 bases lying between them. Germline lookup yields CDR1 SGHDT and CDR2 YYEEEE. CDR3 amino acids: CASSLERQPTLNTEAFF. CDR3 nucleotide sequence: TGTGCCAGCAGCTTGGAGAGGCAGCCCACTTTGAACACTGAAGCTTTCTTT.

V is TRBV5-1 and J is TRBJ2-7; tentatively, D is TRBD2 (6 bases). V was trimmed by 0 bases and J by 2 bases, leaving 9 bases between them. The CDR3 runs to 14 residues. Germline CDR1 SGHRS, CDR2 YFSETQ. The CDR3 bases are TGCGCCAGCAGCTTGGTTAGGGAGGCCTACGAGCAGTACTTC. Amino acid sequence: CASSLVREAYEQYF.

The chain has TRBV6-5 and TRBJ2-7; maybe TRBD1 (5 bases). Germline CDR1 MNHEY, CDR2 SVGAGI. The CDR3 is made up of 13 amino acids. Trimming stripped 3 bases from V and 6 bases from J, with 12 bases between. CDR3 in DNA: TGTGCCAGCAGTTATAGCAGGGTTGGCGAGCAGTACTTC. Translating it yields CASSYSRVGEQYF.

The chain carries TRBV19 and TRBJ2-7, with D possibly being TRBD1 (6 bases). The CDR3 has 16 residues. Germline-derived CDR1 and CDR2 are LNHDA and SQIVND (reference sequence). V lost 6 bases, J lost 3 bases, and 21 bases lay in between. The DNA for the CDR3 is TGTGCCAGTAGCCCCGAACAGGGAAAAGGTATCTACGAGCAGTACTTC. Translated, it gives CASSPEQGKGIYEQYF.

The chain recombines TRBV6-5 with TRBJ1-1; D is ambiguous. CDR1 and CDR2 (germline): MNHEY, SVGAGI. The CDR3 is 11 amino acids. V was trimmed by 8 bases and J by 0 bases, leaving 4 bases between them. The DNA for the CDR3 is TGTGCCAGCGTAATGAACACTGAAGCTTTCTTT. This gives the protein CASVMNTEAFF.

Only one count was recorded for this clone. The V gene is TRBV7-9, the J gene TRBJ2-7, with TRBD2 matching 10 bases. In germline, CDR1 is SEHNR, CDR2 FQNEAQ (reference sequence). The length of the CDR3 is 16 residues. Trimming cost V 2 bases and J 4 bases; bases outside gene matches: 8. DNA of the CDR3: TGTGCCAGCAGCTTACTAGCGGGAGTTGTTTGGTACGAGCAGTACTTC. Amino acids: CASSLLAGVVWYEQYF.

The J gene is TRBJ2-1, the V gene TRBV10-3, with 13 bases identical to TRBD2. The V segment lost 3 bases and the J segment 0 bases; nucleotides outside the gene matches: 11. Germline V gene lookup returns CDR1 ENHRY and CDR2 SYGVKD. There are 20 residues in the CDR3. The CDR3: CAISDGTSGTFDSSYNEQFF. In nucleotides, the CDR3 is TGTGCCATCAGTGACGGGACTAGCGGGACTTTTGACAGCTCCTACAATGAGCAGTTCTTC.